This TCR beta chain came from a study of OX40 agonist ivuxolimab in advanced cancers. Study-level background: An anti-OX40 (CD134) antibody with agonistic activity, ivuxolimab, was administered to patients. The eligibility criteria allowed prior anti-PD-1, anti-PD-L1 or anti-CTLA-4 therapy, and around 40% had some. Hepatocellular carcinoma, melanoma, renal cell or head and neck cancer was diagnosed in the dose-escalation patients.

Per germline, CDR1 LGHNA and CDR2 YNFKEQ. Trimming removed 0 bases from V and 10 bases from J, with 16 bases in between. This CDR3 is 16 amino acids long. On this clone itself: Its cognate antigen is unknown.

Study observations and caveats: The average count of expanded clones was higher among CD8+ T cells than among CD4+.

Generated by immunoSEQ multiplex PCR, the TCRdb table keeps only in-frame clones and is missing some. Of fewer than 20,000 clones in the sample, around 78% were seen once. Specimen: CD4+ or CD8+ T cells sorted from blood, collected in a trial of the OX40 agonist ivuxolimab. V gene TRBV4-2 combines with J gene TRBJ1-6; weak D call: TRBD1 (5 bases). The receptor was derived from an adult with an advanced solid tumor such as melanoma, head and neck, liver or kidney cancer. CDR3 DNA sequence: TGTGCCAGCAGCCAAGATGGGACCGGGCGTGGATCACCCCTCCACTTT. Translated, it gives CASSQDGTGRGSPLHF.